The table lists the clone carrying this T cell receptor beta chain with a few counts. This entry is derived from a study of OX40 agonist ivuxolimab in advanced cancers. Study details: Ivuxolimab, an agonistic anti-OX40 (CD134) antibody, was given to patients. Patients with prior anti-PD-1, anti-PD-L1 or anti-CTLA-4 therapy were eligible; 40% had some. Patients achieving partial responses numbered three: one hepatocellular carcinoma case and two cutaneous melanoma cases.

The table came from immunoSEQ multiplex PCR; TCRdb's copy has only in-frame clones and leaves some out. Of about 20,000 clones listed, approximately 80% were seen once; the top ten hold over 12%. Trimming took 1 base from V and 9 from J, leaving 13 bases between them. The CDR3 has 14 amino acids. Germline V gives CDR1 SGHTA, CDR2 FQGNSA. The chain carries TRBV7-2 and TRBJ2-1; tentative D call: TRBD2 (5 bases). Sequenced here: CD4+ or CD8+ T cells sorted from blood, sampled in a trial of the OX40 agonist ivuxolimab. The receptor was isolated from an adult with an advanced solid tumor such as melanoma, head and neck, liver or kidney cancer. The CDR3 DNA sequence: TGTGCCAGCAGCTTAGGGCCTAGCTCGGTTGAGCAGTTCTTC. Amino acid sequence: CASSLGPSSVEQFF.